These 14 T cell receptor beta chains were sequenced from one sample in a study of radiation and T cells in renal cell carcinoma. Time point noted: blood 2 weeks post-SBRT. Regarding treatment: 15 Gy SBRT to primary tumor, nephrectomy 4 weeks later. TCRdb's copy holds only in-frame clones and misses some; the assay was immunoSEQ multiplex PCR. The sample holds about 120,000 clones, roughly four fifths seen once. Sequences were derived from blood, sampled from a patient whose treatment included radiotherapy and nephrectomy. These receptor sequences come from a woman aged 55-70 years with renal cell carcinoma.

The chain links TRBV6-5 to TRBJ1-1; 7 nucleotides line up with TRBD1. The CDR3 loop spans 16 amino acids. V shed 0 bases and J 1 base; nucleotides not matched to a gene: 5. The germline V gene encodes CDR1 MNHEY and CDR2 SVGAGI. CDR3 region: CASSYSTGWGNTEAFF. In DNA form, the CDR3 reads TGTGCCAGCAGTTACTCGACAGGGTGGGGGAACACTGAAGCTTTCTTT.

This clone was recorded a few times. CDR3 nucleotide sequence: TGTGCCAGCAGTGCGGGGGTTAATAGCAATCAGCCCCAGCATTTT. Translated: CASSAGVNSNQPQHF. The chain employs TRBV28 and TRBJ1-5; weak D call: TRBD1 (5 bases). The CDR3 loop spans 15 amino acids. Trimming pared 5 bases from V and 0 bases from J, leaving 11 bases between. Germline V gene lookup returns CDR1 MDHEN and CDR2 SYDVKM. Combining the CDR3 with reference TRBV28 and TRBJ1-5 gives the whole variable domain DVKVTQSSRYLVKRTGEKVFLECVQDMDHENMFWYRQDPGLGLRLIYFSYDVKMKEKGDIPEGYSVSREKKERFSLILESASTNQTSMYLCASSAGVNSNQPQHFGDGTRLSIL.

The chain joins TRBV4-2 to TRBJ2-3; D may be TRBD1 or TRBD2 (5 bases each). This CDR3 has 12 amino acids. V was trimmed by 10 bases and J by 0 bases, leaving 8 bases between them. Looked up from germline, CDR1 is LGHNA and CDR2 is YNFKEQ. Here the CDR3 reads CAIRDSTDTQYF. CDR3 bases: TGTGCCATACGGGACAGCACAGATACGCAGTATTTT.

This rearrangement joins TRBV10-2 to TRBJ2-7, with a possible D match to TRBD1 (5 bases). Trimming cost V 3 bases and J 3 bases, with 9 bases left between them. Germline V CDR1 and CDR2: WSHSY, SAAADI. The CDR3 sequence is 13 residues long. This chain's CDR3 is CASSDRVGYEQYF. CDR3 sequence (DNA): TGCGCCAGCAGTGACAGGGTAGGCTACGAGCAGTACTTC.

The CDR3 sequence: CASSQTSGGEQYF. In DNA form, the CDR3 reads TGTGCCAGCAGCCAAACTAGCGGGGGCGAGCAGTACTTC. The chain has TRBV7-3 and TRBJ2-7, with TRBD2 matching 11 bases. V lost 5 bases, J lost 6 bases, and 3 bases stayed unmatched. This CDR3 comprises 13 residues. Germline-derived CDR1 and CDR2 are SGHTA and FQGTGA.

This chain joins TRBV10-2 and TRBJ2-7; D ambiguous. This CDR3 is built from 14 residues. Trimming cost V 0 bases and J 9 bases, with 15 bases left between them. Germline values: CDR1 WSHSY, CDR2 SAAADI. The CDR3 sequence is CASSESTDLLAQYF. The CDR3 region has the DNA TGCGCCAGCAGTGAGTCTACGGACCTGCTCGCGCAGTACTTC.

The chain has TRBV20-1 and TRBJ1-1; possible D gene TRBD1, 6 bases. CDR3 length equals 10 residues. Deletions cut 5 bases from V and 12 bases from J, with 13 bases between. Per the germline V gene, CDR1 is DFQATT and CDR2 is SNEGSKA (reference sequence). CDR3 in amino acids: CSAVDRRSFF. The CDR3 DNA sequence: TGCAGTGCTGTTGACAGGAGGTCTTTCTTT.

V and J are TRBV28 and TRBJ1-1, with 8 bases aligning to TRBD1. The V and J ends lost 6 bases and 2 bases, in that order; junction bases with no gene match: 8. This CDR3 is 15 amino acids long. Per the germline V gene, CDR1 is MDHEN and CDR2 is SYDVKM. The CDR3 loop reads CASSPGGQGNTEAFF. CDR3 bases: TGTGCCAGCAGCCCAGGAGGACAGGGAAACACTGAAGCTTTCTTT.

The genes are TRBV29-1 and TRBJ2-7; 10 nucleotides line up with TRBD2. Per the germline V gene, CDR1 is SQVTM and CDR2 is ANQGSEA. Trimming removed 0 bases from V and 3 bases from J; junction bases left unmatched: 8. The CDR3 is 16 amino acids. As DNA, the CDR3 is TGCAGCGTTGAAGAGTCAGAAGCGGGAGGGGACTACGAGCAGTACTTC. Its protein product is CSVEESEAGGDYEQYF.

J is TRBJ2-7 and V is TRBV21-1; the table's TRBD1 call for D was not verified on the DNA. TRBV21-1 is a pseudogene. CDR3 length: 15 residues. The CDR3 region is CASSKGTGTAYEQYF. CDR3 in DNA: TGTGCCAGCAGCAAAGGAACCGGGACAGCCTACGAGCAGTACTTC.

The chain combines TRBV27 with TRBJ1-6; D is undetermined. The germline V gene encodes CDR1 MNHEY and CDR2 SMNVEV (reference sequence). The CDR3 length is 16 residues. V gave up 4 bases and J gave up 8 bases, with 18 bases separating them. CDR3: CASSSKGLMVDSPLHF. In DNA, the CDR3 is TGTGCCAGCAGTTCTAAGGGATTAATGGTAGATTCACCCCTCCACTTT.

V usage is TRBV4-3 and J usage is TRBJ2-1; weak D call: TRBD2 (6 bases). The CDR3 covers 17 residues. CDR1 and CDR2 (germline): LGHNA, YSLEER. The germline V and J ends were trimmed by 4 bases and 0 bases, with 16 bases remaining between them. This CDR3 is CASSPTLAASSYNEQFF. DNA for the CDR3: TGCGCCAGCAGCCCCACTTTAGCGGCCAGCTCCTACAATGAGCAGTTCTTC.

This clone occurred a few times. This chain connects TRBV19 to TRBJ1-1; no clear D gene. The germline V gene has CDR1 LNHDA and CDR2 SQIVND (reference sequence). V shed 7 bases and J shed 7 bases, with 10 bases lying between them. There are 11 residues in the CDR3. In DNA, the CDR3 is TGTGCCAGTACAAGTTACAGTGAAGCTTTCTTT. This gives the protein CASTSYSEAFF.

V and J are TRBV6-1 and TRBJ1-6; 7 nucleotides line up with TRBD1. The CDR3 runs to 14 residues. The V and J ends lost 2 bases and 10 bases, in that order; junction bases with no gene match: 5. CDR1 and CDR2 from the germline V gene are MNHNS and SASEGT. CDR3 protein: CASSETGDYSPLHF. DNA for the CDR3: TGTGCCAGCAGTGAAACAGGGGATTACTCACCCCTCCACTTT.